Given below is one T cell receptor beta chain in context. The sample comes from a study of OX40 agonist ivuxolimab in advanced cancers. Profiling relied on immunoSEQ multiplex PCR, and the TCRdb table lists in-frame clones only, not all of them. The repertoire holds 47,000 or so clones, with around 86% as singletons. The CDR3 extends over 16 amino acids. The chain joins TRBV21-1 to TRBJ1-5; the table's TRBD1 call for D was not verified on the DNA. TRBV21-1 is flagged as a pseudogene. The receptor's source is an adult with an advanced solid tumor such as melanoma, head and neck, liver or kidney cancer. The sample was CD4+ or CD8+ T cells sorted from blood, taken in a trial of the OX40 agonist ivuxolimab. The CDR3 protein is CASSKVSGTGVQPQHF. As DNA, the CDR3 is TGTGCCAGCAGCAAAGTTTCCGGGACAGGGGTCCAGCCCCAGCATTTT.